This T cell receptor beta chain was sequenced for a study of T-cell memory formation after mild COVID-19. Whole-study context: TCR clusters showed largely donor specificity.

Barcoded TCR alpha and TCR beta cDNA libraries with UMIs came from 5'RACE using constant-segment primers. TCRdb re-called the 5' RACE reads with MiXCR, one entry per CDR3 protein. This table has fewer than 650,000 distinct CDR3 sequences, about 18% appearing once. Germline assignment: CDR1 SEHNR and CDR2 FQNEAQ (reference sequence). The CDR3 covers 14 residues. Deletions cut 1 base from V and 12 bases from J, with 18 bases between. The sequence was obtained from an adult woman who had mild COVID-19 (a few samples of this study predate the infection). Cell type and time point are not known. The sequenced material came from PBMCs or a T cell subset sorted from them (not recorded which). The rearrangement links TRBV7-9 to TRBJ1-2; D unclear. In DNA form, the CDR3 reads TGTGCCAGCAGCTTAGACGGACTCATAGCGGATGACACCTTC. Its protein product is CASSLDGLIADDTF. Filled out from reference TRBV7-9 and TRBJ1-2, the complete variable domain reads DTGVSQNPRHKITKRGQNVTFRCDPISEHNRLYWYRQTLGQGPEFLTYFQNEAQLEKSRLLSDRFSAERPKGSFSTLEIQRTEQGDSAMYLCASSLDGLIADDTFGSGTRLTVV.